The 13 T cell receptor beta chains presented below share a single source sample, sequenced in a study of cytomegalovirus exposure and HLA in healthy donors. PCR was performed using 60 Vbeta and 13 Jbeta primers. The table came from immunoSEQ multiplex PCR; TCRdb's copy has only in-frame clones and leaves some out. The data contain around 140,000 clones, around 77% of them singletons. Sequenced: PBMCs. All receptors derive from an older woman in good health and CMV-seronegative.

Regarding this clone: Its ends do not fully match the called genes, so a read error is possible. As DNA, the CDR3 is TGTGCTAGCAGCTTAGAAGGGACAGGGGGCGGCTATGGCTACACCTTC. Amino acids: CASSLEGTGGGYGYTF. The genes are TRBV7-7 and TRBJ1-2; TRBD1 aligns across 12 bases. The V gene's germline CDR1 is SSHAT and CDR2 FNYEAQ (reference sequence). The CDR3 has 16 residues.

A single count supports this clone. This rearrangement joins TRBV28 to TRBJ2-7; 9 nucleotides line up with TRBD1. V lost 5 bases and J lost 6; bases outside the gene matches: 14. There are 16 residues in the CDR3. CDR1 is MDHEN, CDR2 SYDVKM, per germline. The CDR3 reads CASSTLGTGLTSEQYF. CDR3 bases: TGTGCCAGCAGTACCCTCGGGACAGGGTTGACCAGCGAGCAGTACTTC.

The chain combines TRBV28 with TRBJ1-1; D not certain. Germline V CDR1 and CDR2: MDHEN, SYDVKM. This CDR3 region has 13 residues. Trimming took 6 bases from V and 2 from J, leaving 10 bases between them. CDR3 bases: TGTGCCAGCAGAGGTCAGGCTAACACTGAAGCTTTCTTT. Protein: CASRGQANTEAFF.

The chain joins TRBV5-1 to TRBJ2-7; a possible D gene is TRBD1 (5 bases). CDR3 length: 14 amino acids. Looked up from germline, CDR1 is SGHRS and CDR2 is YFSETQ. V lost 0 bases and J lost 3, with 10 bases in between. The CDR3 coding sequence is TGCGCCAGCAGCTTGGGGTCAGGGTTCTACGAGCAGTACTTC. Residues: CASSLGSGFYEQYF.

Written as DNA, the CDR3 is TGTGCCAGCTCACCACGGCCAGGGAACACTGAAGCTTTCTTT. Its protein is CASSPRPGNTEAFF. V gene TRBV18 combines with J gene TRBJ1-1; D gene ambiguous. The germline CDR1 and CDR2 sequences are KGHSH and LQKENI. The V and J ends lost 1 base and 1 base respectively, with 7 bases between them. This CDR3 is 14 amino acids long.

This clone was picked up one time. In DNA form, the CDR3 reads TGCGCCAGCAGCCAAACAGGGACCGGGGAGCTGTTTTTT. Amino acid sequence: CASSQTGTGELFF. The chain has TRBV4-1 and TRBJ2-2, with D tentatively TRBD1 (6 bases). V was shortened by 2 bases and J by 5 bases, with 6 bases between the two germline ends. The CDR3 is 13 amino acids. Germline CDR1 reads MGHRA; CDR2 reads YSYEKL.

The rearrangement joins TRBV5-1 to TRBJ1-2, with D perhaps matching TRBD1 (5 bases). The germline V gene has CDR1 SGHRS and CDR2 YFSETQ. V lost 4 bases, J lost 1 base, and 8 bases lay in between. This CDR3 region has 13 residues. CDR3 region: CASSPDSNYGYTF. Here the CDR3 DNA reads TGCGCCAGCAGCCCCGACAGTAACTATGGCTACACCTTC.

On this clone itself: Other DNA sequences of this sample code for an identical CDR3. CDR3 DNA: TGCGCCAGCAGCCTTGAGGGGGTCAACACTGAAGCTTTCTTT. Its translation is CASSLEGVNTEAFF. The chain joins TRBV5-1 to TRBJ1-1; tentative D call: TRBD1 (6 bases). Trimming left V 4 bases short and J 2 bases short, with 12 bases between. Looked up from germline, CDR1 is SGHRS and CDR2 is YFSETQ. The length of the CDR3 is 14 residues.

CDR3 protein: CASSQVGGRDLNTEAFF. As DNA, the CDR3 is TGTGCCAGCAGCCAAGTCGGGGGTCGGGACTTGAACACTGAAGCTTTCTTT. The chain is built from TRBV4-2 and TRBJ1-1, with D possibly TRBD1 on 5 matching bases. The V and J ends lost 1 base and 0 bases respectively, with 15 bases between them. This CDR3 contains 17 residues. Germline V gene lookup returns CDR1 LGHNA and CDR2 YNFKEQ.

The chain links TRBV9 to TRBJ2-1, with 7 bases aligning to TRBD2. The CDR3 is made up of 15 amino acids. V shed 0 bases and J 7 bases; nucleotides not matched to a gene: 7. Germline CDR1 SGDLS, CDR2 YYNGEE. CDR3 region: CASSVAAGVWNEQFF. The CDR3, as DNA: TGTGCCAGCAGCGTAGCGGCGGGAGTTTGGAATGAGCAGTTCTTC. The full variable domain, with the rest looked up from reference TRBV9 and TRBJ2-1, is DSGVTQTPKHLITATGQRVTLRCSPRSGDLSVYWYQQSLDQGLQFLIQYYNGEERAKGNILERFSAQQFPDLHSELNLSSLELGDSALYFCASSVAAGVWNEQFFGPGTRLTVL.

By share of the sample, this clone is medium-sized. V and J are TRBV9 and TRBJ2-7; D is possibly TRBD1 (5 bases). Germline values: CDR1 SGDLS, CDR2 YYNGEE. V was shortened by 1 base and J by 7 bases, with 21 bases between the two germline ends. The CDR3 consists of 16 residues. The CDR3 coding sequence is TGTGCCAGCAGCGTATTACCGGACACCAACCTTCGGGAGCAGTACTTC. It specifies CASSVLPDTNLREQYF. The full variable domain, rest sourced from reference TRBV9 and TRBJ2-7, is DSGVTQTPKHLITATGQRVTLRCSPRSGDLSVYWYQQSLDQGLQFLIQYYNGEERAKGNILERFSAQQFPDLHSELNLSSLELGDSALYFCASSVLPDTNLREQYFGPGTRLTVT.

In DNA form, the CDR3 reads TGTGCCAGCAGCCCTCGCCAGTGGCATAGCACAGATACGCAGTATTTT. Encoded protein: CASSPRQWHSTDTQYF. The chain links TRBV7-8 to TRBJ2-3; D remains ambiguous. CDR3 length: 16 residues. V lost 5 bases, J lost 0 bases, and 15 bases lay in between. CDR1 and CDR2 from the germline V gene are SGHVS and FQNEAQ.

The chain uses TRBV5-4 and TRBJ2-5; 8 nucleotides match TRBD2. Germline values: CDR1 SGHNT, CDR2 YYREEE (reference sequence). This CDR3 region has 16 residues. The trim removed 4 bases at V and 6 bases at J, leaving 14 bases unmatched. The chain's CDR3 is CASSTQQGLVKQTQYF. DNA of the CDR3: TGTGCCAGCAGCACTCAACAGGGACTAGTTAAGCAGACCCAGTACTTC. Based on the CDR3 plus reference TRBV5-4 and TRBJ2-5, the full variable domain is ETGVTQSPTHLIKTRGQQVTLRCSSQSGHNTVSWYQQALGQGPQFIFQYYREEENGRGNFPPRFSGLQFPNYSSELNVNALELDDSALYLCASSTQQGLVKQTQYFGPGTRLLVL.